This TCR beta chain is from a study of cytomegalovirus exposure and HLA in healthy donors. V was clipped by 2 bases and J by 9 bases, with 11 bases between them. CDR1 is SGHAT, CDR2 FQNNGV, per germline. The CDR3 runs 13 residues. The PCR used 60 Vbeta and 13 Jbeta primers. The data were produced by immunoSEQ multiplex PCR, yet TCRdb's version contains in-frame clones alone and is incomplete. The sample has about 120,000 clones; 65% to 80% are singletons. This clone occurred once. This rearrangement joins TRBV11-2 to TRBJ2-1, with unresolved D. Material: PBMCs. The TCR comes from a young man in good health and CMV-seronegative. The CDR3 region is CASSLTPASEQFF. For the CDR3, the DNA is TGTGCCAGCAGCTTAACCCCAGCTAGTGAGCAGTTCTTC.